This T cell receptor (beta chain) was recovered during a study of cytomegalovirus exposure and HLA in healthy donors. Amplification used 60 Vbeta primers and 13 Jbeta primers. Libraries were prepared by immunoSEQ multiplex PCR; TCRdb keeps only in-frame clonotypes and omits some of them. The table includes roughly 130,000 clones, 75% to 85% detected once. On this clone itself: This sample includes further DNA sequences coding for the same CDR3.

Germline CDR1 MNHEY, CDR2 SVGAGI. Trimming took 0 bases from V and 4 from J; bases not matched to a gene: 6. The CDR3 runs to 15 residues. Sequencing was performed on PBMCs. This receptor was obtained from a man aged 35 to 55 in good health and CMV-seronegative. The V call is TRBV6-5, the J call TRBJ2-7, with 7 bases aligning to TRBD2. Here the CDR3 DNA reads TGTGCCAGCAGTTACTCGGGGACGGGGGGATACGAGCAGTACTTC. It specifies CASSYSGTGGYEQYF.